This entry lists 30 T cell receptor beta chains sequenced from one sample in a study of T-cell reconstitution after alpha-beta-depleted transplantation in children. Researchers prepared the TCRbeta library using unique molecular identifiers, the study reports. TCRdb redid the calling of the PCR reads with MiXCR, one entry per CDR3 protein. Altogether around 380,000 distinct CDR3 sequences are present, roughly a tenth being singletons, with the ten largest covering 4.5% to 7%. The sample was PBMCs from the stem cell graft donor, taken from the stem cell graft. The receptors were sampled from a human donor who donated a stem cell graft to a child with acute myeloid leukemia.

J is TRBJ2-1 and V is TRBV10-3, with 7 bases aligning to TRBD2. The junction had 10 bases not matched to a gene; V was cut back by 3 bases and J by 5 bases. This CDR3 comprises 16 residues. Per germline, CDR1 ENHRY and CDR2 SYGVKD. CDR3 residues: CAISEIYSGNNNEQFF. DNA for the CDR3: TGTGCCATCAGTGAAATATACAGCGGGAACAACAATGAGCAGTTCTTC.

This clonotype was recorded a few times. The chain uses TRBV10-3 and TRBJ2-2; D may be TRBD1 or TRBD2 (5 bases each). The CDR3 is 14 amino acids. With 7 bases removed from V and 2 bases from J, the gap between germline ends came to 11 bases. Germline V CDR1 and CDR2: ENHRY, SYGVKD. Written as DNA, the CDR3 is TGTGCCATCAATTCGGGGCTAAACACCGGGGAGCTGTTTTTT. It encodes CAINSGLNTGELFF.

V gene TRBV7-9 combines with J gene TRBJ2-5; D might be TRBD1 (6 bases). Germline lookup yields CDR1 SEHNR and CDR2 FQNEAQ (reference sequence). CDR3 length: 15 residues. V was clipped by 1 base and J by 2 bases, with 11 bases between them. The chain's CDR3 is CASSLGWDIQETQYF. CDR3 sequence (DNA): TGTGCCAGCAGCTTAGGGTGGGACATTCAAGAGACCCAGTACTTC.

The V call is TRBV7-2, the J call TRBJ2-3; tentatively, D is TRBD2 (5 bases). Germline CDR1 and CDR2: SGHTA and FQGNSA. Trimming shortened V by 5 bases and J by 6 bases, and 9 bases separated the two germline ends. The CDR3 has 12 amino acids. Here the CDR3 DNA reads TGTGCCAGCAGCCCGACTAAGGATACGCAGTATTTT. Residues: CASSPTKDTQYF. The full variable domain, completed using reference TRBV7-2 and TRBJ2-3, is GAGVSQSPSNKVTEKGKDVELRCDPISGHTALYWYRQSLGQGLEFLIYFQGNSAPDKSGLPSDRFSAERTGGSVSTLTIQRTQQEDSAVYLCASSPTKDTQYFGPGTRLTVL.

The table lists this clonotype with a few counts. The chain couples TRBV11-2 to TRBJ2-5; D is perhaps TRBD2 (5 bases). Trimming removed 4 bases at V and 5 bases at J, with 14 bases between. CDR1 is SGHAT, CDR2 FQNNGV, per germline. The CDR3 is made up of 14 amino acids. CDR3 in DNA: TGTGCCAGCAGCTCGGACTGGAAGTGGGAGACCCAGTACTTC. Translation: CASSSDWKWETQYF.

This clonotype was counted only a few times. The chain has TRBV9 and TRBJ2-3; maybe TRBD2 (5 bases). The germline V and J ends were trimmed by 1 base and 3 bases, with 12 bases remaining between them. The length of the CDR3 is 15 residues. Per the germline V gene, CDR1 is SGDLS and CDR2 is YYNGEE. The CDR3: CASSVRAGDTDTQYF. For the CDR3, the DNA is TGTGCCAGCAGCGTACGGGCGGGTGATACAGATACGCAGTATTTT.

This clonotype occurred many times. CDR3 protein: CASSSTSSRTDTQYF. The CDR3 bases are TGTGCCAGCAGCTCGACTAGCTCACGAACAGATACGCAGTATTTT. This chain links TRBV7-2 with TRBJ2-3, with 7 bases matching TRBD2. This CDR3 is 15 amino acids long. V lost 4 bases to trimming and J lost 3 bases; unmatched junction nucleotides: 7. Per germline, CDR1 SGHTA and CDR2 FQGNSA.

The V and J genes are TRBV10-2 and TRBJ1-4; D is perhaps TRBD1 (6 bases). The V and J ends lost 5 bases and 0 bases respectively, with 13 bases between them. Germline CDR1 WSHSY, CDR2 SAAADI. The CDR3 sequence is 16 residues long. The CDR3 is CASSPKTGTTNEKLFF. The CDR3 nucleotides read TGCGCCAGCAGTCCTAAGACAGGAACAACTAATGAAAAACTGTTTTTT.

Only one count was recorded for this clonotype. An end of the junction does not agree with germline; a read error may underlie this. The chain is built from TRBV5-1 and TRBJ2-1; D is perhaps TRBD1 (5 bases). There are 12 residues in the CDR3. CDR1 is SGHRS and CDR2 is YFSETQ in the germline V gene. The CDR3 loop is CASSSQDNERFF. CDR3 sequence (DNA): TGCGCCAGCAGCTCTCAGGACAATGAGCGGTTCTTC.

This clonotype was seen a handful of times. V is TRBV20-1 and J is TRBJ1-1; D remains ambiguous. The CDR3 totals 14 residues. Trimming shortened V by 3 bases and J by 5 bases, and 16 bases separated the two germline ends. From germline, CDR1 is DFQATT and CDR2 SNEGSKA (reference sequence). As DNA, the CDR3 is TGCAGTGCTAGGGCCCAGGCGGCGGGGACTGAAGCTTTCTTT. It specifies CSARAQAAGTEAFF.

This clonotype was detected only a few times. This rearrangement joins TRBV12-3 or TRBV12-4 to TRBJ2-1; the D gene is possibly TRBD1 (6 bases). The CDR3 length is 12 residues. V was clipped by 5 bases and J by 9 bases, with 11 bases between them. CDR3 region: CASSPGDGEQFF. The CDR3 nucleotides read TGTGCCAGCAGTCCAGGGGACGGTGAGCAGTTCTTC.

This clonotype was counted only a few times. The chain joins TRBV11-2 to TRBJ2-3, with TRBD2 matching over 8 bases. The J segment lost 3 bases and the V segment lost 3 bases, leaving 23 bases of the junction unmatched. The CDR3 runs 21 residues. The germline CDR1 and CDR2 sequences are SGHAT and FQNNGV. CDR3 bases: TGTGCCAGCAGCTTCCCGACCCTGGAGGCAGCGGGAGATTTTTGGACAGATACGCAGTATTTT. Protein product: CASSFPTLEAAGDFWTDTQYF.

This clonotype was observed a handful of times. The chain links TRBV3-1 to TRBJ1-5; D is unclear. Trimming shortened V by 0 bases and J by 5 bases, and 17 bases separated the two germline ends. This CDR3 has 17 amino acids. Germline-derived CDR1 and CDR2 are LGHDT and YNNKEL (reference sequence). CDR3 nucleotides: TGTGCCAGCAGCCAAGATCTAGGGCACCAAGAAGATCAGCCCCAGCATTTT. It encodes CASSQDLGHQEDQPQHF.

This clonotype has ten or more counts. This chain's CDR3 is CASSQTVNTEAFF. The DNA of the CDR3 is TGTGCCAGCAGCCAGACGGTGAACACTGAAGCTTTCTTT. The chain couples TRBV7-2 to TRBJ1-1, with D uncertain. The CDR3 is made up of 13 amino acids. Trimming pared 5 bases from V and 0 bases from J, leaving 7 bases between. The germline CDR1 and CDR2 sequences are SGHTA and FQGNSA.

The J gene is TRBJ2-7, the V gene TRBV29-1; no reliable D call. The CDR3 is made up of 11 amino acids. V was shortened by 6 bases and J by 2 bases, with 8 bases between the two germline ends. Germline CDR1 SQVTM, CDR2 ANQGSEA. The CDR3 region has the DNA TGCAGCGTCAAGGTAGCCTACGAGCAGTACTTC. This translates into CSVKVAYEQYF.

This clonotype was recorded many times. The chain has TRBV7-2 and TRBJ2-2; D may be TRBD1 (5 bases). CDR1 is SGHTA, CDR2 FQGNSA, per germline. The CDR3 sequence is 15 residues long. Trimming removed 3 bases at V and 0 bases at J, with 8 bases between. DNA of the CDR3: TGTGCCAGCAGCTTCTCAGGGCCGAACACCGGGGAGCTGTTTTTT. It is translated as CASSFSGPNTGELFF.

At least ten counts were recorded for this clonotype. V usage is TRBV7-9 and J usage is TRBJ2-3; the D gene could be TRBD1 or TRBD2 (5 bases each). Germline values: CDR1 SEHNR, CDR2 FQNEAQ (reference sequence). The CDR3 runs 12 residues. The V end lost 5 bases, the J end lost 7 bases, and 10 bases lay between the germline ends. CDR3 region: CASSAGGYTQYF. The CDR3 DNA follows: TGTGCCAGCAGCGCTGGGGGATATACGCAGTATTTT.

This clonotype was observed many times. This sequence joins TRBV11-2 and TRBJ2-1; a weak D match, TRBD1 (6 bases). Germline CDR1 SGHAT, CDR2 FQNNGV. The CDR3 contains 14 residues. Trimming removed 1 base at V and 6 bases at J, with 10 bases between. Here the CDR3 DNA reads TGTGCCAGCAGCTTAGTGAGGGGGTTCAATGAGCAGTTCTTC. It encodes CASSLVRGFNEQFF.

This clonotype was seen a few times. This chain joins TRBV12-3 or TRBV12-4 and TRBJ2-6; unclear D gene. CDR3 length: 14 amino acids. With 8 bases removed from V and 4 bases from J, the gap between germline ends came to 12 bases. In nucleotides, the CDR3 is TGTGCCAGCGCGGCCTTGGGGGGGGCCAACGTCCTGACTTTC. Translation gives CASAALGGANVLTF.

The sample holds many counts of this clonotype. The rearrangement joins TRBV2 to TRBJ2-3, with D perhaps TRBD2 (6 bases). Deletions cut 3 bases from V and 0 bases from J, with 10 bases between. Germline V lookup: CDR1 SNHLY, CDR2 FYNNEI. This CDR3 has 15 residues. The CDR3 spells CASSDLGTSTDTQYF. Here the CDR3 DNA reads TGTGCCAGCAGTGACCTCGGGACTAGCACAGATACGCAGTATTTT.

This clonotype has ten or more counts. The V gene is TRBV10-1, the J gene TRBJ2-3, with D possibly TRBD1 on 7 matching bases. CDR1 and CDR2 from the germline V gene are WNHNN and SYGVQD (reference sequence). Trimming pared 5 bases from V and 8 bases from J, leaving 14 bases between. CDR3 size: 13 residues. CDR3: CASSTTGRGTQYF. DNA for the CDR3: TGCGCCAGCAGTACGACAGGGCGGGGTACGCAGTATTTT.

This clonotype was seen ten or more times. CDR3 sequence (DNA): TGCAGCGGGAGACTAGCGGGATTAGGTGAGCAGTTCTTC. It is translated as CSGRLAGLGEQFF. V is TRBV29-1 and J is TRBJ2-1; 11 nucleotides agree with TRBD2. The CDR3 length is 13 residues. The J segment lost 9 bases and the V segment lost 7 bases, leaving 8 bases of the junction unmatched. Germline V gives CDR1 SQVTM, CDR2 ANQGSEA.

The V and J genes are TRBV20-1 and TRBJ1-5, with D possibly TRBD1 on 6 matching bases. The CDR3 has 17 amino acids. Trimming took 2 bases from V and 0 from J, leaving 17 bases between them. Germline CDR1 DFQATT, CDR2 SNEGSKA (reference sequence). The CDR3: CSARSRVLGGSNQPQHF. CDR3 sequence (DNA): TGCAGTGCTAGAAGCCGCGTCCTAGGGGGTAGCAATCAGCCCCAGCATTTT.

The V and J genes are TRBV7-9 and TRBJ1-5, with unresolved D. V gave up 5 bases and J gave up 2 bases, with 10 bases separating them. CDR1 is SEHNR, CDR2 FQNEAQ, per germline (reference sequence). The length of the CDR3 is 14 residues. In nucleotides, the CDR3 is TGTGCCAGCAGCACGGGAGCCGGCAATCAGCCCCAGCATTTT. This gives the protein CASSTGAGNQPQHF.

This clonotype was detected only a few times. The gene calls are TRBV10-3 and TRBJ2-2; D call uncertain. Trimming removed 7 bases from V and 2 bases from J, with 8 bases in between. In germline, CDR1 is ENHRY, CDR2 SYGVKD. This CDR3 has 13 residues. Here the CDR3 reads CAIIKDNTGELFF. CDR3 bases: TGTGCCATCATTAAGGATAACACCGGGGAGCTGTTTTTT.

This chain links TRBV3-1 with TRBJ2-1; 12 nucleotides agree with TRBD2. Germline V CDR1 and CDR2: LGHDT, YNNKEL (reference sequence). This CDR3 is built from 16 residues. The V gene end was trimmed by 1 base and the J gene end by 7 bases; junction bases not matched to a gene: 5. The CDR3 DNA sequence: TGTGCCAGCAGCCAAGTGCTAGCGGGGGGGACTAATGAGCAGTTCTTC. It codes for CASSQVLAGGTNEQFF.

The V and J genes are TRBV20-1 and TRBJ2-5, with D perhaps TRBD2 (5 bases). The CDR3 loop spans 14 amino acids. V lost 3 bases, J lost 5 bases, and 16 bases lay in between. Germline values: CDR1 DFQATT, CDR2 SNEGSKA (reference sequence). CDR3 sequence reads: CSARDSRGSETQYF. The CDR3 DNA is TGCAGTGCTAGGGACTCGAGAGGGAGCGAGACCCAGTACTTC.

The V gene is TRBV5-1, the J gene TRBJ1-3; D gene ambiguous. Trimming took off 10 bases at V and 0 bases at J, with 14 bases between the two ends. From germline, CDR1 is SGHRS and CDR2 YFSETQ. This CDR3 is 14 amino acids long. The CDR3 region has the DNA TGCGCCGGCAACGACGGGAGCTCTGGAAACACCATATATTTT. It encodes CAGNDGSSGNTIYF.

This clonotype occurred a few times. CDR3 nucleotides: TGTGCCATCAGTGACCAGAACTCTGGGGCCAACGTCCTGACTTTC. It specifies CAISDQNSGANVLTF. V usage is TRBV10-3 and J usage is TRBJ2-6; D unresolved. The V end lost 3 bases, the J end lost 0 bases, and 6 bases lay between the germline ends. This CDR3 is built from 15 residues. Germline CDR1 and CDR2: ENHRY and SYGVKD.

This clonotype has only a few counts. The chain links TRBV5-5 to TRBJ2-3; D remains unclear. Deletions cut 0 bases from V and 2 bases from J, with 13 bases between. The CDR3 runs 16 residues. Looked up from germline, CDR1 is SGHKS and CDR2 is YYEKEE (reference sequence). CDR3 protein: CASSLAFRSITDTQYF. In nucleotides, the CDR3 is TGTGCCAGCAGCTTGGCCTTTCGGAGCATCACAGATACGCAGTATTTT.